Included here is one TCR beta chain sequence, with context. Germline V gives CDR1 SGHTA, CDR2 FQGNSA. This CDR3 is 18 amino acids long. V shed 1 base and J 0 bases; nucleotides not matched to a gene: 10. Recovered Cohort 3 donors showed two negative PCRs, clearance, or symptom resolution. Clones were read by immunoSEQ multiplex PCR, and TCRdb kept only the in-frame ones, dropping some. The sample shows 300,000 to 450,000 clones, less than 90% of them seen only once. This entry belongs to a study of blood T cell repertoires in COVID-19. J is TRBJ2-5 and V is TRBV7-2, with 8 bases aligning to TRBD2. The sample comprised PBMCs or T cells enriched from blood (not recorded which). This clonotype was obtained from a woman in her 30s who had recovered from COVID-19. Here the CDR3 DNA reads TGTGCCAGCAGCTTAGTACGCCTAGCGGGCCAGTACCAAGAGACCCAGTACTTC. Protein: CASSLVRLAGQYQETQYF.